One and the same sample provided the 23 T cell receptor beta chains below, sequenced in a study of T-cell reconstitution after alpha-beta-depleted transplantation in children. Unique molecular identifiers featured in how the TCRbeta library was prepared. TCRdb reanalysed the PCR reads using MiXCR and keeps one entry per CDR3 protein. The table has a few hundred thousand distinct CDR3 sequences, 13% seen once; the top ten hold 4% to 5.5%. The specimen comprised PBMCs, sampled from the stem cell graft. These receptors originate from a human donor who donated a stem cell graft to a child with Fanconi anemia.

The V and J genes are TRBV12-3 or TRBV12-4 and TRBJ1-2, with D possibly matching TRBD1 (5 bases). This CDR3 has 14 amino acids. V was clipped by 5 bases and J by 5 bases, with 15 bases between them. As DNA, the CDR3 is TGTGCCAGCAGTGCCTACAGGCGCTCGTATGGCTACACCTTC. Its translation is CASSAYRRSYGYTF.

The rearrangement joins TRBV5-5 to TRBJ2-5, with D uncertain. V shed 1 base and J shed 7 bases, with 8 bases lying between them. This CDR3 is built from 12 residues. Germline V gene data show CDR1 as SGHKS and CDR2 as YYEKEE (reference sequence). CDR3 region: CASSLMVGTQYF. The CDR3 DNA is TGTGCCAGCAGCTTGATGGTGGGGACCCAGTACTTC.

The rearrangement joins TRBV29-1 to TRBJ2-1; no definite D call. Germline V gives CDR1 SQVTM, CDR2 ANQGSEA. V was shortened by 5 bases and J by 7 bases, with 12 bases between the two germline ends. This CDR3 is 12 amino acids long. Written as DNA, the CDR3 is TGCAGCGTTCGCCCCCTGGGGAATGAGCAGTTCTTC. Amino acids: CSVRPLGNEQFF.

There are many counts of this clonotype. The gene calls are TRBV20-1 and TRBJ1-1; D is uncertain. V dropped 1 base and J dropped 6 bases, with 18 bases sitting between them. CDR3 length equals 15 residues. From germline, CDR1 is DFQATT and CDR2 SNEGSKA (reference sequence). The CDR3 coding sequence is TGCAGTGCTAGAGGCCTCCTTCGAATCGAGGCTGAAGCTTTCTTT. Encoded protein: CSARGLLRIEAEAFF.

V usage is TRBV6-2 or TRBV6-3 and J usage is TRBJ2-3; weak D call: TRBD1 (6 bases). Trimming pared 11 bases from V and 4 bases from J, leaving 22 bases between. This CDR3 region has 15 residues. Germline V CDR1 and CDR2: MNHEY, SVGEGT. Here the CDR3 reads CAADSSRGAADTQYF. The CDR3 DNA reads as TGTGCCGCGGACAGTAGTCGAGGAGCGGCAGATACGCAGTATTTT.

V is TRBV30 and J is TRBJ1-1; TRBD1 agrees at 12 bases. The CDR3 contains 13 residues. Germline assignment: CDR1 GTSNPN and CDR2 SVGIG (reference sequence). V lost 5 bases and J lost 10; bases outside the gene matches: 8. The CDR3 DNA is TGTGCCTGGGGCCCGGGACAGGGGGCCGGAGCTTTCTTT. It translates to CAWGPGQGAGAFF.

This sequence joins TRBV20-1 and TRBJ1-2; TRBD1 matches 7 bases. The CDR3 extends over 13 amino acids. Germline lookup yields CDR1 DFQATT and CDR2 SNEGSKA (reference sequence). Trimming cost V 4 bases and J 4 bases; bases outside gene matches: 6. In DNA form, the CDR3 reads TGCAGTGCTACGAAAGGGACAGTCTATGGCTACACCTTC. Translated, it gives CSATKGTVYGYTF.

Only a few counts were recorded for this clonotype. V is TRBV4-2 and J is TRBJ1-2; D uncertain. This CDR3 has 13 residues. Trimming pared 0 bases from V and 4 bases from J, leaving 6 bases between. Germline V gives CDR1 LGHNA, CDR2 YNFKEQ. CDR3 bases: TGTGCCAGCAGCCAAGAGATCAGCTATGGCTACACCTTC. It specifies CASSQEISYGYTF.

This clonotype was seen more than once but under ten times. The chain links TRBV4-3 to TRBJ1-5; D unclear. Germline V gene sequence: CDR1 LGHNA, CDR2 YSLEER. The CDR3 is 16 residues long. The V end was cut by 0 bases, the J end by 1 base, with 10 bases between. The CDR3 spells CASSQELTPSNQPQHF. Written as DNA, the CDR3 is TGCGCCAGCAGCCAAGAGTTAACACCGAGCAATCAGCCCCAGCATTTT.

V usage is TRBV5-1 and J usage is TRBJ2-5; D possibly corresponds to TRBD1 (6 bases). V shed 2 bases and J shed 7 bases, with 18 bases lying between them. In germline, CDR1 is SGHRS, CDR2 YFSETQ. The CDR3 runs 15 residues. CDR3 protein: CASSLNGQAQGTQYF. CDR3 coding DNA: TGCGCCAGCAGCTTAAATGGGCAGGCACAGGGGACCCAGTACTTC.

The chain joins TRBV29-1 to TRBJ1-2; D uncertain. The CDR3 is 14 amino acids. Germline assignment: CDR1 SQVTM and CDR2 ANQGSEA. The germline V and J ends were trimmed by 0 bases and 4 bases, with 12 bases remaining between them. The CDR3 spells CSVEDHTRGYGYTF. The CDR3 bases are TGCAGCGTTGAAGATCATACTCGCGGCTATGGCTACACCTTC.

This clonotype was counted a few times. The CDR3 region is CASSWGQGGRDTEAFF. CDR3 sequence (DNA): TGTGCCAGCAGTTGGGGACAGGGAGGACGAGACACTGAAGCTTTCTTT. The chain employs TRBV12-3 or TRBV12-4 and TRBJ1-1; 9 nucleotides line up with TRBD1. This CDR3 is built from 16 residues. V dropped 4 bases and J dropped 3; count of bases not matched to a gene: 9.

A few counts support this clonotype. V gene TRBV5-1 combines with J gene TRBJ2-3; 9 bases are shared with TRBD2. V shed 0 bases, J shed 4 bases, and the junction held 6 bases outside the gene matches. The CDR3 covers 16 residues. Per germline, CDR1 SGHRS and CDR2 YFSETQ. This CDR3 reads CASSLGGTSKADTQYF. The CDR3 coding sequence is TGCGCCAGCAGCTTGGGGGGGACTAGCAAAGCAGATACGCAGTATTTT.

The chain couples TRBV7-2 to TRBJ2-7; D is ambiguous. Germline V CDR1 and CDR2: SGHTA, FQGNSA. The length of the CDR3 is 11 residues. The V end was cut by 0 bases, the J end by 6 bases, with 3 bases between. CDR3 residues: CASSLAAEQYF. In nucleotides, the CDR3 is TGTGCCAGCAGCTTAGCCGCCGAGCAGTACTTC.

The chain recombines TRBV27 with TRBJ1-2; no reliable D call. The CDR3 is made up of 14 amino acids. Per germline, CDR1 MNHEY and CDR2 SMNVEV (reference sequence). V shed 3 bases and J shed 3 bases, with 11 bases lying between them. In DNA, the CDR3 is TGTGCCAGCAGTTTCGGCCCGACGGACTATGGCTACACCTTC. It is translated as CASSFGPTDYGYTF.

The chain joins TRBV12-3 or TRBV12-4 to TRBJ1-6; possible D gene TRBD1, 5 bases. Trimming left V 4 bases short and J 5 bases short, with 18 bases between. There are 17 residues in the CDR3. CDR3 in DNA: TGTGCCAGCAGTTCGCTAGCGGGATGGGGGAATAATTCACCCCTCCACTTT. This encodes CASSSLAGWGNNSPLHF.

This chain uses TRBV29-1 with TRBJ2-1; 8 nucleotides align to TRBD2. The CDR3 loop spans 14 amino acids. Germline-derived CDR1 and CDR2 are SQVTM and ANQGSEA. V lost 6 bases to trimming and J lost 5 bases; unmatched junction nucleotides: 9. The CDR3 nucleotides are TGCAGCGTGGGCTCGGGGGGGATTAACAATGAGCAGTTCTTC. The encoded protein is CSVGSGGINNEQFF.

This clonotype was counted ten times or more. The junction and the germline gene differ at one end; a read error may be behind it. The chain employs TRBV7-7 and TRBJ2-1, with a possible D match to TRBD1 (5 bases). Germline V lookup: CDR1 SSHAT, CDR2 FNYEAQ (reference sequence). This CDR3 contains 15 residues. The CDR3 sequence: CASSPGQGTYNEQFF. CDR3 coding DNA: TGTGCTAGCAGCCCAGGCCAGGGAACCTACAATGAGCAGTTCTTC. The variable domain in full, completed from reference TRBV7-7 and TRBJ2-1, reads GAGVSQSPRYKVTKRGQDVTLRCDPISSHATLYWYQQALGQGPEFLTYFNYEAQPDKSGLPSDRFSAERPEGSISTLTIQRTEQRDSAMYRCASSPGQGTYNEQFFGPGTRLTVL.

The chain joins TRBV2 to TRBJ2-3; the D gene could be TRBD1 or TRBD2 (5 bases each). V gave up 7 bases and J gave up 6 bases, with 17 bases separating them. This CDR3 has 14 amino acids. The V gene's germline CDR1 is SNHLY and CDR2 FYNNEI. The CDR3 DNA reads TGTGCCAGCACCCTGACATGGGACGGGGATACGCAGTATTTT. Protein: CASTLTWDGDTQYF.

This clonotype was recorded at least ten times. The chain recombines TRBV29-1 with TRBJ2-3, with D possibly matching TRBD2 (5 bases). This CDR3 has 14 residues. Germline CDR1 reads SQVTM; CDR2 reads ANQGSEA. With 2 bases removed from V and 1 base from J, the gap between germline ends came to 10 bases. CDR3 in amino acids: CSVERSRGTDTQYF. CDR3 sequence (DNA): TGCAGCGTTGAAAGATCGAGGGGCACAGATACGCAGTATTTT.

The chain combines TRBV4-3 with TRBJ2-3, with a possible D match to TRBD2 (5 bases). This CDR3 has 15 amino acids. Trimming took 0 bases from V and 6 from J, leaving 13 bases between them. The V gene's germline CDR1 is LGHNA and CDR2 YSLEER. The CDR3 is CASSQDLRGEDTQYF. The CDR3 DNA is TGCGCCAGCAGCCAAGATCTACGTGGGGAGGATACGCAGTATTTT.

The V gene is TRBV4-3, the J gene TRBJ1-2, with D perhaps TRBD1 (5 bases). Trimming stripped 7 bases from V and 2 bases from J, with 14 bases between. Germline V gene data show CDR1 as LGHNA and CDR2 as YSLEER. The CDR3 is 14 amino acids. Written as DNA, the CDR3 is TGCGCCAGCAACAACTGGGGGGGGAACTATGGCTACACCTTC. Protein sequence: CASNNWGGNYGYTF.

This clonotype was seen ten or more times. The rearrangement links TRBV29-1 to TRBJ2-1; no clear D. V shed 3 bases and J shed 3 bases, with 6 bases lying between them. This CDR3 has 12 amino acids. Germline V gene data show CDR1 as SQVTM and CDR2 as ANQGSEA. CDR3: CSVDGNYNEQFF. The CDR3 coding sequence is TGCAGCGTTGATGGAAACTACAATGAGCAGTTCTTC.